This T cell receptor beta chain was captured in a study of blood T cell repertoires in COVID-19. Per the original methods: Nucleated cell counts were estimated from reference gene primer amplification. Sequencing was performed with immunoSEQ multiplex PCR; in TCRdb, only in-frame clones are kept and a portion is missing. V and J calls and clone size come straight from that table; D and trimming were deduced from the DNA. This table holds 160,000 or so clones, 80% to 90% found once. In germline, CDR1 is KGHDR, CDR2 SFDVKD. This CDR3 region has 15 residues. V dropped 4 bases and J dropped 5 bases, with 13 bases sitting between them. The table lists this clone with a few counts. It was during active infection that Seattle patients were enrolled and then longitudinally followed.

Sequenced: peripheral blood. This sequence joins TRBV24-1 and TRBJ2-2, with D perhaps matching TRBD1 (6 bases). This clonotype originated in a woman aged 45-65 years with COVID-19, enrolled during active disease. The CDR3 region is CATSDPAGATGELFF. CDR3 nucleotides: TGTGCCACCAGTGACCCCGCAGGGGCAACCGGGGAGCTGTTTTTT.